The rows below give T cell receptor beta chains drawn from one sample of a study of Graves' ophthalmopathy and Graves' hyperthyroidism. TCRdb re-analysed the multiplex PCR reads in MiXCR, keeping a single row per CDR3 protein. The sample comprises about 740,000 distinct CDR3 sequences, roughly 41% of which are singletons, and 44% rests with the top ten. The sequenced material came from peripheral blood. The receptors originated from an adult man with Graves' ophthalmopathy. Both conserved end residues are part of each CDR3. The D gene is left open where the match is weak. A row's size may be missing; if present it is once, few, many or a size class.

D	size	V	J	CDR3	DNA
TRBD1	.	TRBV29-1	TRBJ1-2	CSVEGRGRGGYTF	TGCAGCGTTGAGGGGAGGGGGCGCGGTGGCTACACCTTC
.	.	TRBV10-3	TRBJ2-5	CAISESYGRRPETQYF	TGTGCCATCAGTGAGTCGTACGGAAGGAGGCCAGAGACCCAGTACTTC
.	many	TRBV25-1	TRBJ1-5	CASRGTGPNQPQHF	TGTGCCAGCAGGGGGACTGGTCCGAATCAGCCCCAGCATTTT
.	.	TRBV7-9	TRBJ1-1	CATRGGWDTEAFF	TGTGCCACCCGGGGGGGATGGGACACTGAAGCTTTCTTT
TRBD1	many	TRBV12-3/TRBV12-4	TRBJ1-5	CASSPYRGRTQHF	TGTGCCAGCAGTCCTTACAGGGGGAGGACCCAGCATTTT
.	few	TRBV19	TRBJ1-3	CASNLRDNSGNTIYF	TGTGCCAGTAACCTCCGGGACAACTCTGGAAACACCATATATTTT
TRBD1	.	TRBV24-1	TRBJ1-5	CASRLTGDQPQHF	TGTGCCAGCAGACTGACAGGGGATCAGCCCCAGCATTTT
TRBD1	.	TRBV10-2	TRBJ1-2	CASTGGGSGYTF	TGTGCCAGCACCGGAGGGGGCTCTGGCTACACCTTC
.	.	TRBV29-1	TRBJ2-7	CSVETGDEQYF	TGCAGCGTTGAGACAGGAGACGAGCAGTACTTC
TRBD1	.	TRBV6-5	TRBJ1-4	CASSRQGVEKLFF	TGTGCCAGCTCCAGACAGGGGGTTGAAAAACTGTTTTTT
.	many	TRBV10-3	TRBJ1-2	CAISDGGYGYTF	TGTGCCATCAGTGACGGAGGCTATGGCTACACCTTC
TRBD1	.	TRBV4-1	TRBJ2-5	CASSPPDRAQTQYF	TGCGCCAGCAGCCCTCCGGACAGGGCTCAGACCCAGTACTTC
.	once	TRBV15	TRBJ2-5	CAASRDLGGQGTQYF	TGTGCCGCCAGCAGAGATCTTGGAGGACAAGGGACCCAGTACTTC
.	.	TRBV2	TRBJ2-5	CASGELETQYF	TGTGCCAGCGGTGAATTGGAGACCCAGTACTTC
TRBD2	.	TRBV5-6	TRBJ2-7	CASSPYLLAAYKQYF	TGTGCCAGCAGCCCATACCTCCTAGCGGCCTACAAGCAGTACTTC